The 24 T cell receptor beta chains given below trace back to one sample, sequenced in a study of neurological immune-mediated disorders. TCRdb recomputed calls from the 5' RACE reads with MiXCR, one row per CDR3 protein. This table has tens of thousands of distinct CDR3 sequences, 4.5% to 7% appearing once. Source material: CD4+ T cells from blood. The receptors come from a woman aged 18 to 35 with multiple sclerosis.

This clonotype was found many times. This chain connects TRBV5-1 to TRBJ1-1, with 8 positions matching TRBD1. The CDR3 has 14 residues. V dropped 4 bases and J dropped 4; count of bases not matched to a gene: 6. The germline CDR1 and CDR2 sequences are SGHRS and YFSETQ. In DNA, the CDR3 is TGCGCCAGCAGCAGGGGACAGGAACTCACTGAAGCTTTCTTT. It specifies CASSRGQELTEAFF. The full variable domain, in which reference TRBV5-1 and TRBJ1-1 provide the parts outside the CDR3, is KAGVTQTPRYLIKTRGQQVTLSCSPISGHRSVSWYQQTPGQGLQFLFEYFSETQRNKGNFPGRFSGRQFSNSRSEMNVSTLELGDSALYLCASSRGQELTEAFFGQGTRLTVV.

In its sample, this clonotype was seen many times. The chain couples TRBV29-1 to TRBJ1-5; D is ambiguous. Trimming stripped 6 bases from V and 2 bases from J, with 14 bases between. Germline CDR1 and CDR2: SQVTM and ANQGSEA. The CDR3 is 14 residues long. The CDR3 loop reads CSVLYVTGNQPQHF. The DNA of the CDR3 is TGCAGCGTCCTCTACGTCACCGGCAATCAGCCCCAGCATTTT.

This clonotype was detected many times. This sequence joins TRBV3-1 and TRBJ2-7; D possibly corresponds to TRBD1 (6 bases). There are 12 residues in the CDR3. Germline lookup yields CDR1 LGHDT and CDR2 YNNKEL (reference sequence). The V end was cut by 8 bases, the J end by 2 bases, with 10 bases between. Here the CDR3 DNA reads TGTGCCAGCCAAACAGGGCCCTACGAGCAGTACTTC. The encoded protein is CASQTGPYEQYF.

There are many counts of this clonotype. The chain combines TRBV5-1 with TRBJ1-5; D perhaps matches TRBD1 (6 bases). Trimming removed 0 bases at V and 2 bases at J, with 12 bases between. Germline V gene sequence: CDR1 SGHRS, CDR2 YFSETQ. CDR3 length: 16 amino acids. The CDR3 DNA reads as TGCGCCAGCAGCTTGGTCCCGGGGGCCGGCAATCAGCCCCAGCATTTT. Its translation is CASSLVPGAGNQPQHF.

The chain carries TRBV30 and TRBJ1-6; D might be TRBD1 (5 bases). Germline V gene sequence: CDR1 GTSNPN, CDR2 SVGIG (reference sequence). The CDR3 runs to 13 residues. V gave up 5 bases and J gave up 7 bases, with 12 bases separating them. Here the CDR3 DNA reads TGTGCCTGGGGCGCAAACAGGAATTCACCCCTCCACTTT. Protein product: CAWGANRNSPLHF. Full variable domain (rest looked up from reference TRBV30 and TRBJ1-6): SQTIHQWPATLVQPVGSPLSLECTVEGTSNPNLYWYRQAAGRGLQLLFYSVGIGQISSEVPQNLSASRPQDRQFILSSKKLLLSDSGFYLCAWGANRNSPLHFGNGTRLTVT.

Ten or more counts support this clonotype. V is TRBV7-2 and J is TRBJ1-5; D is ambiguous. The CDR3 loop spans 14 amino acids. Trimming stripped 2 bases from V and 5 bases from J, with 10 bases between. Germline CDR1 SGHTA, CDR2 FQGNSA. Here the CDR3 DNA reads TGTGCCAGCAGCTTAAGTGGTAGGGATCAGCCCCAGCATTTT. It yields the protein CASSLSGRDQPQHF.

This clonotype occurred many times. This chain joins TRBV9 and TRBJ2-6; D gene ambiguous. V gave up 2 bases and J gave up 2 bases, with 11 bases separating them. Germline lookup yields CDR1 SGDLS and CDR2 YYNGEE. This CDR3 is 16 amino acids long. The CDR3 protein is CASSVDLSTGANVLTF. Written as DNA, the CDR3 is TGTGCCAGCAGCGTTGACTTGTCTACTGGGGCCAACGTCCTGACTTTC.

This clonotype has at least ten counts. The chain links TRBV7-2 to TRBJ2-3; D not resolved. Trimming removed 1 base at V and 5 bases at J, with 10 bases between. In germline, CDR1 is SGHTA, CDR2 FQGNSA. This CDR3 contains 14 residues. The chain's CDR3 is CASSLGLMGDTQYF. The CDR3 region has the DNA TGTGCCAGCAGCTTAGGACTCATGGGAGATACGCAGTATTTT.

Ten or more counts support this clonotype. The CDR3 DNA sequence: TGCAGTGCTAGCGATTCAGTGGGCTATGGCTACACCTTC. It yields the protein CSASDSVGYGYTF. This chain connects TRBV20-1 to TRBJ1-2; D gene uncertain. The length of the CDR3 is 13 residues. V was clipped by 3 bases and J by 4 bases, with 12 bases between them. Looked up from germline, CDR1 is DFQATT and CDR2 is SNEGSKA (reference sequence).

This clonotype has ten or more counts. The chain couples TRBV18 to TRBJ2-2, with TRBD2 as a possible D gene (5 bases). CDR3 size: 14 residues. The ends were cut back, 5 bases at V and 3 bases at J, with 10 bases in the middle. CDR1 and CDR2 (germline): KGHSH, LQKENI. The CDR3 DNA reads as TGTGCCAGCTCATTGGGAGACCACACCGGGGAGCTGTTTTTT. Translation: CASSLGDHTGELFF.

This clonotype has a handful of counts. The rearrangement uses TRBV27 and TRBJ2-1; D may be TRBD1 or TRBD2 (5 bases each). With 5 bases removed from V and 4 bases from J, the gap between germline ends came to 12 bases. The germline V gene has CDR1 MNHEY and CDR2 SMNVEV (reference sequence). This CDR3 has 14 residues. The CDR3 nucleotides are TGTGCCAGCAGTCCGGGGCTAGAGTACAATGAGCAGTTCTTC. It yields the protein CASSPGLEYNEQFF.

This clonotype was detected ten times or more. The chain employs TRBV28 and TRBJ2-7; 10 bases are shared with TRBD1. CDR1 is MDHEN and CDR2 is SYDVKM in the germline V gene. The CDR3 is 14 amino acids. J gave up 5 bases and V 8 bases, and 9 bases lay outside the gene matches. The CDR3, as DNA: TGTGCCAGCCACCCGACAGGGGGCTTTCACGAGCAGTACTTC. Translated, it gives CASHPTGGFHEQYF.

This clonotype was seen ten or more times. The chain combines TRBV20-1 with TRBJ2-1; 10 bases map to TRBD2. Germline V gene sequence: CDR1 DFQATT, CDR2 SNEGSKA (reference sequence). Germline trimming cut 6 bases from V and 4 bases from J; bases unmatched to any gene: 6. The CDR3 runs 14 residues. The CDR3: CSATLAGSYNEQFF. In nucleotides, the CDR3 is TGCAGTGCAACACTAGCGGGGAGTTACAATGAGCAGTTCTTC.

This clonotype was seen at least ten times. The chain links TRBV12-3 or TRBV12-4 to TRBJ1-5; the D is unclear. This CDR3 is built from 15 residues. The V end lost 1 base, the J end lost 5 bases, and 12 bases lay between the germline ends. CDR3 coding DNA: TGTGCCAGCAGTTTAGAGTTCAGGTACGATCAGCCCCAGCATTTT. Its translation is CASSLEFRYDQPQHF.

This clonotype has a count of ten or more. CDR3 DNA sequence: TGCAGTGCTAGTTATCTGGACAGGAAAAGGCTCTCTGGAAACACCATATATTTT. This sequence encodes CSASYLDRKRLSGNTIYF. The chain couples TRBV20-1 to TRBJ1-3; 7 nucleotides agree with TRBD1. This CDR3 spans 18 amino acids. Per the germline V gene, CDR1 is DFQATT and CDR2 is SNEGSKA (reference sequence). V was clipped by 3 bases and J by 0 bases; unmatched bases: 14.

The chain has TRBV10-3 and TRBJ1-6; D is ambiguous. The CDR3 totals 12 residues. CDR1 is ENHRY and CDR2 is SYGVKD in the germline V gene. Trimming removed 7 bases at V and 6 bases at J, with 7 bases between. CDR3 loop: CAIMGSNSPLHF. The CDR3 region has the DNA TGTGCCATCATGGGCAGTAATTCACCCCTCCACTTT.

This clonotype was counted many times. This chain connects TRBV2 to TRBJ2-1; D gene uncertain. The CDR3 totals 12 residues. Between the trimmed V and J ends, which lost 2 bases and 4 bases, there was a span of 3 bases. The germline CDR1 and CDR2 sequences are SNHLY and FYNNEI. CDR3 DNA: TGTGCCAGCAGTGAATTTTACAATGAGCAGTTCTTC. This encodes CASSEFYNEQFF.

In its sample, this clonotype was seen many times. Germline is not matched at one junction end, which may reflect a read error. This sequence joins TRBV9 and TRBJ2-3, with 10 bases aligning to TRBD2. The CDR3 is 17 residues long. Germline V gene sequence: CDR1 SGDLS, CDR2 YYNGEE. CDR3 residues: CANSVDPSGRMKDTQYF. The CDR3 coding sequence is TGTGCCAACAGCGTAGACCCTAGCGGGAGAATGAAAGATACGCAGTATTTT.

This clonotype was detected ten times or more. This rearrangement joins TRBV9 to TRBJ2-7, with 8 bases aligning to TRBD2. Germline CDR1 SGDLS, CDR2 YYNGEE. Trimming removed 0 bases from V and 3 bases from J; junction bases left unmatched: 5. The CDR3 runs to 15 residues. The CDR3: CASSVDRGGYYEQYF. CDR3 DNA: TGTGCCAGCAGCGTAGACCGGGGGGGATACTACGAGCAGTACTTC.

This clonotype has a count of ten or more. The chain is built from TRBV12-3 or TRBV12-4 and TRBJ1-1; D is unresolved. Trimming took 0 bases from V and 2 from J, leaving 7 bases between them. The length of the CDR3 is 14 residues. The CDR3 region is CASSLAELNTEAFF. In nucleotides, the CDR3 is TGTGCCAGCAGTTTAGCCGAATTAAACACTGAAGCTTTCTTT.

This clonotype was detected many times. The V call is TRBV28, the J call TRBJ1-1; possible D gene TRBD1, 5 bases. The CDR3 spans 15 residues. Trimming shortened V by 6 bases and J by 1 base, and 15 bases separated the two germline ends. Looked up from germline, CDR1 is MDHEN and CDR2 is SYDVKM. CDR3 loop: CASRKPPGANTEAFF. The CDR3 DNA sequence: TGTGCCAGCAGAAAGCCCCCCGGGGCGAACACTGAAGCTTTCTTT.

This clonotype was detected many times. The genes are TRBV2 and TRBJ1-4; D ambiguous. Trimming shortened V by 0 bases and J by 10 bases, and 9 bases separated the two germline ends. The CDR3 has 13 amino acids. In germline, CDR1 is SNHLY, CDR2 FYNNEI. CDR3 in DNA: TGTGCCAGCAGTGAAGCTGAGAGGGCAAAACTGTTTTTT. It yields the protein CASSEAERAKLFF.

V is TRBV18 and J is TRBJ1-2; possible D gene TRBD1, 6 bases. This CDR3 contains 15 residues. V lost 5 bases, J lost 8 bases, and 21 bases lay in between. Germline V gene sequence: CDR1 KGHSH, CDR2 LQKENI. The CDR3 spells CASSSTTVGARGYTF. The CDR3 DNA reads as TGTGCCAGCTCATCGACCACGGTGGGGGCGAGAGGCTACACCTTC.

This clonotype showed up many times. This rearrangement joins TRBV12-3 or TRBV12-4 to TRBJ1-2; 7 nucleotides agree with TRBD1. The CDR3 is 14 amino acids. Trimming took 3 bases from V and 8 from J; bases not matched to a gene: 9. This chain's CDR3 is CASSLTPGGNGYTF. DNA of the CDR3: TGTGCCAGCAGTTTGACCCCAGGGGGGAACGGCTACACCTTC.